Sequencing of this T cell receptor (beta chain) was carried out in a study of metastatic and nonmetastatic thyroid tumors. Study in general: From malignant and benign thyroid patients, repertoires in blood and in tumor or nodule tissue were compared. Whole-study findings and limits: Patients with malignant thyroid tumors reportedly had significantly higher TCR beta diversity than those with benign nodules, in blood and tumor.

This clone is medium-sized within its sample. Antigen: not known. The entire patient cohort was treatment-naive prior to thyroid surgery. In the original workflow: Clinicopathological groups of papillary thyroid cancer showed CDR3 differences that were used to build a distant-metastasis classifier. Using MiXCR, TCRdb reanalyzed the PCR reads. TCRdb, rather than the study authors, made the V and J calls. The table shows 35,000 to 40,000 clones, with 25% to 30% occurring only once. The CDR3 is 15 amino acids. V lost 2 bases and J 8 bases, leaving 16 bases between the germline ends. Germline CDR1 reads LNHNV; CDR2 reads YYDKDF (reference sequence).

This TCR came from a female donor with papillary thyroid cancer or a benign thyroid nodule (not recorded which). Some clones in this sample may be carry-over from other donors' samples. Source material: blood. V usage is TRBV15 and J usage is TRBJ2-1; possibly TRBD2 for D (5 bases). CDR3 DNA sequence: TGTGCCACCAGCAGACGGAGCGGATCCTCTGATGAGCAGTTCTTC. It yields the protein CATSRRSGSSDEQFF. The full variable domain, completed using reference TRBV15 and TRBJ2-1, is DAMVIQNPRYQVTQFGKPVTLSCSQTLNHNVMYWYQQKSSQAPKLLFHYYDKDFNNEADTPDNFQSRRPNTSFCFLDIRSPGLGDTAMYLCATSRRSGSSDEQFFGPGTRLTVL.